These T cell receptor beta chains were read from a single sample in a study of blood T cell repertoires in COVID-19. Sequencing used immunoSEQ multiplex PCR; TCRdb keeps in-frame clones, though not all of them. The data hold around 200,000 clones, with roughly 90% observed a single time. The sequenced sample consisted of peripheral blood. All receptors derive from a man younger than 35 with active or convalescent COVID-19. CDR3s include the opening cysteine and the closing phenylalanine or tryptophan. The D gene is left open where the match is weak. The size field is filled for only some rows; it gives once, few, many or a size class.

clone size	D gene	V gene	J gene	CDR3 protein	CDR3 DNA
NA	NA	TRBV9	TRBJ1-2	CASSDGPPNYGYTF	TGTGCCAGCAGCGACGGTCCACCTAACTATGGCTACACCTTC
NA	TRBD2	TRBV7-9	TRBJ2-7	CASSAGRDYLYEQYF	TGTGCCAGCAGCGCAGGCCGGGACTACCTCTACGAGCAGTACTTC
NA	TRBD2	TRBV6-5	TRBJ2-3	CATDGLAGGTDTQYF	TGTGCCACCGACGGACTAGCGGGAGGCACAGATACGCAGTATTTT
once	TRBD2	TRBV5-8	TRBJ2-3	CASSPHSGSDTQYF	TGTGCCAGCAGCCCTCATAGCGGGAGCGATACGCAGTATTTT
once	NA	TRBV5-1	TRBJ1-5	CASSLDGFQPQHF	TGCGCCAGCAGCTTGGACGGTTTTCAGCCCCAGCATTTT
NA	TRBD1	TRBV5-1	TRBJ2-2	CASSPGQGANTGELFF	TGCGCCAGCAGTCCCGGACAGGGGGCTAACACCGGGGAGCTGTTTTTT
NA	TRBD2	TRBV6-2/TRBV6-3	TRBJ2-1	CASSLAGGIRNEQFF	TGTGCCAGCAGTTTAGCGGGAGGAATTCGCAATGAGCAGTTCTTC
few	NA	TRBV3-1/TRBV3-2	TRBJ1-6	CASSRGDSPLHF	TGTGCCAGCAGCCGGGGGGATTCACCCCTCCACTTT
NA	NA	TRBV11-2	TRBJ1-3	CASSYGHVNAGNTIYF	TGTGCCAGCAGCTACGGACACGTCAATGCTGGAAACACCATATATTTT
NA	TRBD2	TRBV6-6	TRBJ2-7	CASSPRTSSDEQYF	TGTGCCAGCAGTCCCCGGACTAGCAGCGACGAGCAGTACTTC
NA	NA	TRBV19	TRBJ1-2	CASSIDRVQNYGYTF	TGTGCCAGTAGTATAGATCGGGTGCAGAACTATGGCTACACCTTC
NA	TRBD1	TRBV30	TRBJ2-1	CACQHSTGDLWASLYNEQFF	TGTGCCTGCCAGCATTCGACAGGGGACCTCTGGGCTAGCCTCTACAATGAGCAGTTCTTC
once	NA	TRBV4-3	TRBJ1-1	CASSQDLPGGYTEAFF	TGCGCCAGCAGCCAAGATTTACCAGGTGGGTACACTGAAGCTTTCTTT
NA	NA	TRBV19	TRBJ2-1	CASRGKTAHQREFF	TGTGCCAGTAGGGGAAAGACAGCCCACCAACGAGAGTTCTTC
NA	TRBD1	TRBV6-5	TRBJ1-2	CASSQQGDRGQGYTF	TGTGCCAGCAGCCAACAGGGGGACAGGGGGCAAGGCTACACCTTC
NA	TRBD2	TRBV7-2	TRBJ2-3	CASSLPEREADTQYF	TGTGCCAGCAGCCTCCCGGAGCGGGAGGCAGATACGCAGTATTTT
once	TRBD2	TRBV5-1	TRBJ2-1	CASSLGLGEYNEQFF	TGCGCCAGCAGCTTAGGACTAGGGGAGTACAATGAGCAGTTCTTC
once	NA	TRBV19	TRBJ1-5	CASTSDILRNQPQHF	TGTGCCAGTACATCCGACATACTCAGAAATCAGCCCCAGCATTTT
NA	TRBD2	TRBV5-4	TRBJ2-2	CASSSPAGDTGELFF	TGTGCCAGCAGCTCACCGGCGGGGGACACCGGGGAGCTGTTTTTT
NA	TRBD2	TRBV19	TRBJ2-7	CASSPATSGGTYEQYF	TGTGCCAGTAGTCCAGCCACTAGCGGGGGTACCTACGAGCAGTACTTC
NA	NA	TRBV9	TRBJ1-6	CASSVVPGQVLHF	TGTGCCAGCAGCGTAGTTCCAGGTCAGGTCCTCCACTTT
NA	TRBD2	TRBV4-1	TRBJ2-6	CASSPPEAGGPGANVLTF	TGCGCCAGCAGCCCCCCTGAAGCGGGGGGGCCTGGGGCCAACGTCCTGACTTTC
NA	TRBD1	TRBV5-1	TRBJ2-7	CASSDEDRRYEQYF	TGCGCCAGCAGCGACGAGGACAGGAGATACGAGCAGTACTTC
once	NA	TRBV7-3	TRBJ1-4	CASSLRGVAGSEKLFF	TGTGCCAGCAGCTTAAGGGGAGTTGCAGGTAGTGAAAAACTGTTTTTT
NA	NA	TRBV4-3	TRBJ2-5	CASSQDISETQYF	TGCGCCAGCAGCCAAGATATTTCGGAGACCCAGTACTTC
NA	TRBD2	TRBV5-4	TRBJ2-5	CASSLVAGGPKETQYF	TGTGCCAGCAGCTTGGTAGCGGGAGGCCCAAAAGAGACCCAGTACTTC